One sample yielded the 5 T cell receptor beta chains listed below, sequenced in a study of human T cells and chemical hapten exposure. Time point reported: patch test 2, 6 weeks after DPC sensitization. As for treatment: therapeutic diphenylcyclopropenone sensitization with weekly scalp DPC. TCRdb itself ran the RACE reads through MiXCR, one entry per CDR3 protein. The sample contains tens of thousands of distinct CDR3 sequences, 10% of which appear only once. Sequencing used whole blood, obtained in connection with sensitization to the hapten diphenylcyclopropenone (DPC). These receptors were taken from a woman aged 45-60 years with alopecia areata. Some clones in this sample may be carry-over from other donors' samples.

This clonotype was counted a few times. The chain couples TRBV5-1 to TRBJ2-7; unclear D gene. V lost 0 bases, J lost 0 bases, and 10 bases lay in between. The CDR3 totals 15 residues. CDR1 is SGHRS and CDR2 is YFSETQ in the germline V gene. This chain's CDR3 is CASSLGTASSYEQYF. The CDR3 DNA reads as TGCGCCAGCAGCTTGGGCACTGCCAGCTCCTACGAGCAGTACTTC. Full variable domain (outside the CDR3, taken from reference TRBV5-1 and TRBJ2-7): KAGVTQTPRYLIKTRGQQVTLSCSPISGHRSVSWYQQTPGQGLQFLFEYFSETQRNKGNFPGRFSGRQFSNSRSEMNVSTLELGDSALYLCASSLGTASSYEQYFGPGTRLTVT.

This clonotype has a count of ten or more. The chain couples TRBV2 to TRBJ2-7; 14 positions match TRBD2. The CDR3 loop spans 15 amino acids. CDR1 and CDR2 (germline): SNHLY, FYNNEI. With 1 base clipped from V and 9 bases from J, the junction kept 5 bases outside the gene matches. CDR3 sequence: CASSEGTSGRPRQYF. DNA of the CDR3: TGTGCCAGCAGTGAAGGGACTAGCGGGAGGCCTCGGCAGTACTTC.

This clonotype has a handful of counts. V is TRBV7-2 and J is TRBJ2-3; 9 nucleotides match TRBD2. The CDR3 has 18 residues. The V gene's germline CDR1 is SGHTA and CDR2 FQGNSA. J gave up 2 bases and V 2 bases, and 11 bases lay outside the gene matches. The CDR3 region has the DNA TGTGCCAGCAGCTTACGGTATAGCGGGAGCTCTGACACAGATACGCAGTATTTT. Protein sequence: CASSLRYSGSSDTDTQYF. The variable domain in full, with the rest retrieved from reference TRBV7-2 and TRBJ2-3, is GAGVSQSPSNKVTEKGKDVELRCDPISGHTALYWYRQSLGQGLEFLIYFQGNSAPDKSGLPSDRFSAERTGGSVSTLTIQRTQQEDSAVYLCASSLRYSGSSDTDTQYFGPGTRLTVL.

This clonotype was seen repeatedly, ten times or more. This chain connects TRBV20-1 to TRBJ2-7; 7 bases agree with TRBD2. V lost 4 bases, J lost 3 bases, and 12 bases stayed unmatched. The CDR3 has 15 amino acids. CDR1 and CDR2 from the germline V gene are DFQATT and SNEGSKA (reference sequence). CDR3 in DNA: TGCAGTGCTAAGGATCGACGGGAGGCACTCTACGAGCAGTACTTC. This encodes CSAKDRREALYEQYF.

The V call is TRBV7-2, the J call TRBJ2-5; D is unresolved. Looked up from germline, CDR1 is SGHTA and CDR2 is FQGNSA. CDR3 length: 14 residues. Trimming shortened V by 4 bases and J by 0 bases, and 9 bases separated the two germline ends. The CDR3 coding sequence is TGTGCCAGCAGCTGGGGAAGTCACCAAGAGACCCAGTACTTC. It encodes CASSWGSHQETQYF.